Presented here are 17 T cell receptor beta chains from one specimen sequenced in a study of blood T cell repertoires in COVID-19. The assay was immunoSEQ multiplex PCR, and TCRdb's table has in-frame clones only and misses some. The sample holds 60,000 to 85,000 clones, about four fifths seen once. Sequenced material: peripheral blood. These receptors were obtained from a man in his 70s who had recovered from COVID-19.

This clone appeared a few times. The chain carries TRBV7-9 and TRBJ1-5; D may be TRBD1 (5 bases). Germline CDR1 SEHNR, CDR2 FQNEAQ (reference sequence). V gave up 4 bases and J gave up 6 bases, with 22 bases separating them. The CDR3 covers 17 residues. The CDR3 loop is CASSSSSGTPLSQPQHF. The CDR3 DNA is TGTGCCAGCAGCTCGTCTTCCGGGACTCCCCTATCTCAGCCCCAGCATTTT.

This chain links TRBV29-1 with TRBJ1-1; weak D call: TRBD1 (5 bases). CDR3 length: 13 amino acids. V dropped 3 bases and J dropped 1 base, with 9 bases sitting between them. The V gene's germline CDR1 is SQVTM and CDR2 ANQGSEA. The CDR3 region has the DNA TGCAGCGTTGACGCGGGGGGGAACACTGAAGCTTTCTTT. Protein: CSVDAGGNTEAFF.

This clone was seen a handful of times. The J gene is TRBJ1-5, the V gene TRBV6-2 or TRBV6-3; D is possibly TRBD1 (6 bases). Between the trimmed V and J ends, which lost 2 bases and 0 bases, there was a span of 14 bases. Per the germline V gene, CDR1 is MNHEY and CDR2 is SVGEGT. This CDR3 is built from 17 residues. The CDR3 DNA reads as TGTGCCAGCAGTTACGTTACAGGGACGTATAGCAATCAGCCCCAGCATTTT. It yields the protein CASSYVTGTYSNQPQHF.

In its sample, this clone was seen a few times. The V gene is TRBV7-2, the J gene TRBJ2-7, with 10 bases identical to TRBD2. The V and J ends lost 1 base and 4 bases, in that order; junction bases with no gene match: 7. The CDR3 extends over 16 amino acids. Germline assignment: CDR1 SGHTA and CDR2 FQGNSA. The CDR3: CASSLGVLAGEYEQYF. The DNA of the CDR3 is TGTGCCAGCAGCTTAGGTGTCCTAGCGGGGGAGTACGAGCAGTACTTC. Filled out from reference TRBV7-2 and TRBJ2-7, the complete variable domain reads GAGVSQSPSNKVTEKGKDVELRCDPISGHTALYWYRQSLGQGLEFLIYFQGNSAPDKSGLPSDRFSAERTGGSVSTLTIQRTQQEDSAVYLCASSLGVLAGEYEQYFGPGTRLTVT.

The chain carries TRBV19 and TRBJ1-3, with D possibly TRBD1 on 6 matching bases. V lost 5 bases and J lost 0, with 17 bases in between. Germline CDR1 reads LNHDA; CDR2 reads SQIVND (reference sequence). The CDR3 is 17 amino acids. The CDR3 DNA follows: TGTGCCAGTAGTCCCTCTGGGACATGGAGCTCTGGAAACACCATATATTTT. This translates into CASSPSGTWSSGNTIYF.

The count of this clone is one. This chain connects TRBV5-4 to TRBJ2-5; unclear D gene. CDR3 length equals 12 residues. V was clipped by 0 bases and J by 5 bases, with 5 bases between them. The V gene's germline CDR1 is SGHNT and CDR2 YYREEE (reference sequence). CDR3 residues: CASSLVQETQYF. In DNA, the CDR3 is TGTGCCAGCAGCTTGGTCCAGGAGACCCAGTACTTC.

V usage is TRBV29-1 and J usage is TRBJ2-1; 13 nucleotides match TRBD2. CDR1 and CDR2 from the germline V gene are SQVTM and ANQGSEA. CDR3 length: 14 residues. Trimming took 4 bases from V and 7 from J; bases not matched to a gene: 4. Here the CDR3 DNA reads TGCAGCGTTGGCCTGACTAGCGGGGGGAATGAGCAGTTCTTC. It translates to CSVGLTSGGNEQFF.

The rearrangement links TRBV11-2 to TRBJ1-4; D is uncertain. CDR3 length equals 13 residues. V shed 5 bases and J shed 7 bases, with 11 bases lying between them. The germline gives CDR1 SGHAT, CDR2 FQNNGV. As DNA, the CDR3 is TGTGCCAGCAGCCGAGGAGGTACTGAAAAACTGTTTTTT. Amino acids: CASSRGGTEKLFF. Based on the CDR3 plus reference TRBV11-2 and TRBJ1-4, the full variable domain is EAGVAQSPRYKIIEKRQSVAFWCNPISGHATLYWYQQILGQGPKLLIQFQNNGVVDDSQLPKDRFSAERLKGVDSTLKIQPAKLEDSAVYLCASSRGGTEKLFFGSGTQLSVL.

This clone turned up a few times. J is TRBJ1-3 and V is TRBV11-2; unclear D gene. Germline-derived CDR1 and CDR2 are SGHAT and FQNNGV. Trimming pared 2 bases from V and 0 bases from J, leaving 8 bases between. The CDR3 loop spans 15 amino acids. In DNA form, the CDR3 reads TGTGCCAGCAGCTTACTCTACAGCTCTGGAAACACCATATATTTT. Its translation is CASSLLYSSGNTIYF.

The V and J genes are TRBV5-6 and TRBJ2-6; D uncertain. CDR1 SGHDT and CDR2 YYEEEE come from the germline V gene. The CDR3 runs to 18 residues. Trimming left V 3 bases short and J 0 bases short, with 16 bases between. CDR3 coding DNA: TGTGCCAGCAGCTCCCCAAGATTTCAGTCCTCTGGGGCCAACGTCCTGACTTTC. As protein: CASSSPRFQSSGANVLTF.

The chain links TRBV5-1 to TRBJ1-3; 9 nucleotides align to TRBD1. V was clipped by 0 bases and J by 6 bases; unmatched bases: 7. CDR3 length: 16 amino acids. Per germline, CDR1 SGHRS and CDR2 YFSETQ. CDR3 amino acids: CASSLAGDRAANTIYF. CDR3 nucleotide sequence: TGCGCCAGCAGCTTGGCCGGGGACAGGGCGGCAAACACCATATATTTT.

The CDR3 sequence: CASSFAAGTEAFF. The CDR3 DNA sequence: TGTGCCAGCAGCTTCGCGGCCGGGACTGAAGCTTTCTTT. The V and J genes are TRBV7-9 and TRBJ1-1; D is unresolved. CDR1 and CDR2 from the germline V gene are SEHNR and FQNEAQ (reference sequence). Trimming took off 3 bases at V and 5 bases at J, with 10 bases between the two ends. The CDR3 runs 13 residues.

The J gene is TRBJ1-5, the V gene TRBV19; D not certain. With 0 bases removed from V and 1 base from J, the gap between germline ends came to 13 bases. Germline CDR1 LNHDA, CDR2 SQIVND (reference sequence). This CDR3 has 17 amino acids. The CDR3 coding sequence is TGTGCCAGTAGTATAGATAGAGGGCCCGTGAGCAATCAGCCCCAGCATTTT. This sequence encodes CASSIDRGPVSNQPQHF.

This clone was found a few times. This sequence joins TRBV9 and TRBJ1-2; 9 bases agree with TRBD1. Germline CDR1 reads SGDLS; CDR2 reads YYNGEE. The CDR3 runs to 17 residues. Trimming took 3 bases from V and 4 from J; bases not matched to a gene: 13. CDR3 region: CASSGRDRAVEGYGYTF. As DNA, the CDR3 is TGTGCCAGCAGCGGGCGGGACAGGGCCGTGGAGGGCTATGGCTACACCTTC.

V and J are TRBV7-9 and TRBJ1-1, with 9 bases fitting TRBD1. The CDR3 is made up of 13 amino acids. V gave up 6 bases and J gave up 4 bases; unmatched junction bases: 3. Germline V gene data show CDR1 as SEHNR and CDR2 as FQNEAQ (reference sequence). CDR3 DNA: TGTGCCAGCAGTCAACAGGGGGCCACTGAAGCTTTCTTT. Translated, it gives CASSQQGATEAFF.

J is TRBJ1-3 and V is TRBV15, with a tentative D call TRBD1 (5 bases). The CDR3 is 16 amino acids. Germline V gene data show CDR1 as LNHNV and CDR2 as YYDKDF (reference sequence). The V and J ends lost 2 bases and 1 base respectively, with 12 bases between them. The CDR3 DNA reads as TGTGCCACCAGCAGAAGTGGCGGGGGTTCTGGAAACACCATATATTTT. It specifies CATSRSGGGSGNTIYF.

This sequence joins TRBV3-1 (or the pseudogene TRBV3-2) and TRBJ2-5; TRBD2 aligns across 10 bases. Losses at the gene ends were 4 bases for V and 5 bases for J; bases not matched to a gene: 7. The CDR3 is made up of 15 amino acids. Per germline, CDR1 LGHDT and CDR2 YNNKEL (reference sequence). This CDR3 is CASSLQTSGWETQYF. The DNA for the CDR3 is TGTGCCAGCAGCCTACAGACTAGCGGGTGGGAGACCCAGTACTTC.